What follows is one T cell receptor beta chain and its context. This specimen belongs to a study of ipilimumab plus nivolumab after autologous stem cell transplantation. Sequencing used immunoSEQ multiplex PCR; TCRdb keeps in-frame clones, though not all of them. The table includes 20,000 to 25,000 clones, over 70% detected once. The source material was PBMCs, sampled in a trial of ipilimumab plus nivolumab as post-transplant consolidation. The clonotype comes from a male donor with diffuse large B-cell lymphoma.

In DNA form, the CDR3 reads TGTGCCTCCCAACGGGTGGAGAGAAACACTGAAGCTTTCTTT. This sequence encodes CASQRVERNTEAFF. The chain employs TRBV7-2 and TRBJ1-1, with D hard to call. Trimming left V 11 bases short and J 2 bases short, with 18 bases between. Per germline, CDR1 SGHTA and CDR2 FQGNSA. The CDR3 runs to 14 residues. The full variable domain, with the rest looked up from reference TRBV7-2 and TRBJ1-1, is GAGVSQSPSNKVTEKGKDVELRCDPISGHTALYWYRQSLGQGLEFLIYFQGNSAPDKSGLPSDRFSAERTGGSVSTLTIQRTQQEDSAVYLCASQRVERNTEAFFGQGTRLTVV.